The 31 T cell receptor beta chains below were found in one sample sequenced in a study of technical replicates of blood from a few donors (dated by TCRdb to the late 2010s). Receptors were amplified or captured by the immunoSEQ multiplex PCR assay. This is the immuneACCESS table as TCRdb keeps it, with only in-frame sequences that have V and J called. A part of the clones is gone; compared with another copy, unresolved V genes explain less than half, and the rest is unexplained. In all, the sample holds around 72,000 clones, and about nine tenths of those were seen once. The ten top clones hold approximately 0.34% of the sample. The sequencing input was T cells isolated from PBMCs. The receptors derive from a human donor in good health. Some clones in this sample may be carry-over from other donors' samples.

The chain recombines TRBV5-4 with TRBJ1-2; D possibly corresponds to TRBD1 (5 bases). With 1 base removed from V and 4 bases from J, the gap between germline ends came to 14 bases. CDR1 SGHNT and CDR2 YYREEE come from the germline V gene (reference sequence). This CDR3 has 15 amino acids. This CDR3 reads CASSLKGASGYGYTF. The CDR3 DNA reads TGTGCCAGCAGCTTGAAAGGGGCGAGTGGCTATGGCTACACCTTC.

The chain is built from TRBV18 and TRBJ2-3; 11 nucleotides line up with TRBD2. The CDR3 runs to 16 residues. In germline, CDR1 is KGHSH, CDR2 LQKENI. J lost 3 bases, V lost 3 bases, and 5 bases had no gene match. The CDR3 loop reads CASSPTTSGTTDTQYF. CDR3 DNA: TGTGCCAGCTCACCTACGACTAGCGGGACTACAGATACGCAGTATTTT.

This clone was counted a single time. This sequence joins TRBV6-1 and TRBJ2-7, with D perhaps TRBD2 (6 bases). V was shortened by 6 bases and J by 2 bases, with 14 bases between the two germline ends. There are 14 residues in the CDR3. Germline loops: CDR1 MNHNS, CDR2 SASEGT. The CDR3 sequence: CASSPLGLPYEQYF. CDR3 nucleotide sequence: TGTGCCAGCAGCCCTTTGGGACTTCCCTACGAGCAGTACTTC.

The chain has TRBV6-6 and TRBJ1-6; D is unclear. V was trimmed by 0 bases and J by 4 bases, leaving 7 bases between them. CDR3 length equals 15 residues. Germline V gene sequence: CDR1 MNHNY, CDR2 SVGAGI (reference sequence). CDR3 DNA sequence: TGTGCCAGCAGTTACTCCAGTTCTTATAATTCACCCCTCCACTTT. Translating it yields CASSYSSSYNSPLHF.

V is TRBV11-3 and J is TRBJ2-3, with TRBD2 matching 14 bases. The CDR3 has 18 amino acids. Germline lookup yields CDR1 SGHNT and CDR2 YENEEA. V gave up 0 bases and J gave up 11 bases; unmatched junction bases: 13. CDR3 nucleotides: TGTGCCAGCAGCTTAGAAGGACTGACTAGCGGGAGGGCCGGGGGGCAGTATTTT. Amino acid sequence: CASSLEGLTSGRAGGQYF.

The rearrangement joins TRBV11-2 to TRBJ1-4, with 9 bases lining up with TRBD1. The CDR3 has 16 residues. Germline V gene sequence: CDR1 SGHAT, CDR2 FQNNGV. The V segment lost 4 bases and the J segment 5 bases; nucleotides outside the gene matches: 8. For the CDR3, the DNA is TGTGCCAGCAGCTCTACATCGACAGGGGGGAATGAAAAACTGTTTTTT. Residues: CASSSTSTGGNEKLFF. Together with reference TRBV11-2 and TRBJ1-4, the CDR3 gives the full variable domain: EAGVAQSPRYKIIEKRQSVAFWCNPISGHATLYWYQQILGQGPKLLIQFQNNGVVDDSQLPKDRFSAERLKGVDSTLKIQPAKLEDSAVYLCASSSTSTGGNEKLFFGSGTQLSVL.

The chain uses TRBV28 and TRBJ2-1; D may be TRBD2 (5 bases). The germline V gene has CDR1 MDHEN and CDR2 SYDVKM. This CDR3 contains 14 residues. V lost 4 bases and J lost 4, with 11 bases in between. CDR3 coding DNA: TGTGCCAGCAGTTCCGAGCGGAGATACAATGAGCAGTTCTTC. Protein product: CASSSERRYNEQFF.

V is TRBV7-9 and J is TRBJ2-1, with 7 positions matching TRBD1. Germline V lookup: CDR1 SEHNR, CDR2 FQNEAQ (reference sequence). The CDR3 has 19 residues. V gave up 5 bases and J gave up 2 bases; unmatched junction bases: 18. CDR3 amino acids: CASSPPVGGDHPTYNEQFF. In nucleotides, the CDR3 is TGTGCCAGCAGCCCCCCCGTAGGGGGCGACCACCCCACCTACAATGAGCAGTTCTTC.

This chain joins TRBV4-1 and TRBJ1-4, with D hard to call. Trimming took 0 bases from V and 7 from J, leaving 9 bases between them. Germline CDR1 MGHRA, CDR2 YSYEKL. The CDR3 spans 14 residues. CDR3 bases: TGCGCCAGCAGCCAAGATATGGAGGGTGAAAAACTGTTTTTT. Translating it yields CASSQDMEGEKLFF.

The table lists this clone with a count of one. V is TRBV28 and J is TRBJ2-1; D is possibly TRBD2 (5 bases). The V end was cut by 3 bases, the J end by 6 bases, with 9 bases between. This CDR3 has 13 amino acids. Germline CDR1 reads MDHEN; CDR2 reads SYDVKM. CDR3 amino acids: CASSFLGSNEQFF. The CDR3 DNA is TGTGCCAGCAGTTTCCTGGGGAGCAATGAGCAGTTCTTC.

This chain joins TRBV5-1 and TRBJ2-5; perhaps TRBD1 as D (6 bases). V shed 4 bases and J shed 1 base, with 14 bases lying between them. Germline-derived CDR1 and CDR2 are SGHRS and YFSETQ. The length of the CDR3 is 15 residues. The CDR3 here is CASSDRSPIQETQYF. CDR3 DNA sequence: TGCGCCAGCAGCGACAGGAGCCCAATCCAAGAGACCCAGTACTTC.

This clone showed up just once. For the CDR3, the DNA is TGTGCCAGCAGTGATGTATGGGTCTTTTCTAGCGGCCGTCAAGAGACCCAGTACTTC. Its protein is CASSDVWVFSSGRQETQYF. J is TRBJ2-5 and V is TRBV2; 7 bases agree with TRBD2. V was pared by 3 bases and J by 2 bases, with 18 bases of the junction left unmatched. Germline assignment: CDR1 SNHLY and CDR2 FYNNEI. The CDR3 extends over 19 amino acids.

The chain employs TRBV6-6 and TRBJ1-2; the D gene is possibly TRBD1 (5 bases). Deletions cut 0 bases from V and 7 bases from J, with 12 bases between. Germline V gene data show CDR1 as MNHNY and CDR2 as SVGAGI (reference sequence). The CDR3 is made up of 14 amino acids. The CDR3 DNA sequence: TGTGCCAGCAGTTACTCCCCGGGTAGGGGTGGCTACACCTTC. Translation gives CASSYSPGRGGYTF.

CDR3 protein: CASSLRGGEQYF. CDR3 bases: TGTGCCAGCAGCTTACGGGGGGGTGAGCAGTACTTC. This chain connects TRBV11-3 to TRBJ2-7, with TRBD2 matching over 8 bases. CDR1 and CDR2 (germline): SGHNT, YENEEA. The ends lost 2 bases at V and 7 bases at J; junction bases unmatched: 1. This CDR3 region has 12 residues.

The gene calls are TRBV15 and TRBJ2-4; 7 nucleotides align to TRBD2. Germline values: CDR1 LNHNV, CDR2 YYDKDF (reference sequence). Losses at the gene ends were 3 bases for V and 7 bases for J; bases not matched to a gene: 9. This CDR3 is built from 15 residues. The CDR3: CATSSPGTTYNIQYF. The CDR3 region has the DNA TGTGCCACCAGCAGCCCCGGGACTACCTACAACATTCAGTACTTC.

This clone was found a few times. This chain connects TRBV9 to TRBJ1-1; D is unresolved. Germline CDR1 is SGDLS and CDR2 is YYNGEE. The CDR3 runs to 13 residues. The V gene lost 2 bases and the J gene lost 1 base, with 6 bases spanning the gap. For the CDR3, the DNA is TGTGCCAGCAGCGTCAGTTCGAACACTGAAGCTTTCTTT. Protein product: CASSVSSNTEAFF. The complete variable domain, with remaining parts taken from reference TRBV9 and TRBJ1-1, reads DSGVTQTPKHLITATGQRVTLRCSPRSGDLSVYWYQQSLDQGLQFLIQYYNGEERAKGNILERFSAQQFPDLHSELNLSSLELGDSALYFCASSVSSNTEAFFGQGTRLTVV.

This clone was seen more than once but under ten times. CDR3 in amino acids: CASSAGLVVKETQYF. The CDR3 DNA reads as TGTGCCAGCAGCGCGGGGCTTGTAGTGAAAGAGACCCAGTACTTC. The genes are TRBV11-2 and TRBJ2-5; perhaps TRBD2 as D (6 bases). With 5 bases removed from V and 3 bases from J, the gap between germline ends came to 16 bases. Germline V lookup: CDR1 SGHAT, CDR2 FQNNGV. The CDR3 contains 15 residues. The full variable domain, with the rest looked up from reference TRBV11-2 and TRBJ2-5, is EAGVAQSPRYKIIEKRQSVAFWCNPISGHATLYWYQQILGQGPKLLIQFQNNGVVDDSQLPKDRFSAERLKGVDSTLKIQPAKLEDSAVYLCASSAGLVVKETQYFGPGTRLLVL.

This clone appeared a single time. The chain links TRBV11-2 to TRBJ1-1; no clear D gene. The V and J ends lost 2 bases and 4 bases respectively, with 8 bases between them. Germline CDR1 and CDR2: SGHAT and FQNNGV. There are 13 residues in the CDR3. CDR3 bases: TGTGCCAGCAGCTTATCGGTTATCACTGAAGCTTTCTTT. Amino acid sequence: CASSLSVITEAFF.

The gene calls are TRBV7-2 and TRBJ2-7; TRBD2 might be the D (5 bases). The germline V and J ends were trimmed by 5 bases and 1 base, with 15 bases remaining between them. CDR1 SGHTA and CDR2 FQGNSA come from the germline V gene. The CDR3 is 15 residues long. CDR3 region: CASSRTRPSSYEQYF. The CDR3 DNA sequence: TGTGCCAGCAGCCGGACTCGGCCTTCTTCCTACGAGCAGTACTTC.

This chain's CDR3 is CASSGGTGSYEQYF. The DNA for the CDR3 is TGTGCCAGCAGCGGCGGGACGGGGTCCTACGAGCAGTACTTC. The chain recombines TRBV7-9 with TRBJ2-7; TRBD2 might be the D (6 bases). Germline values: CDR1 SEHNR, CDR2 FQNEAQ (reference sequence). CDR3 length: 14 residues. V lost 5 bases, J lost 1 base, and 12 bases lay in between.

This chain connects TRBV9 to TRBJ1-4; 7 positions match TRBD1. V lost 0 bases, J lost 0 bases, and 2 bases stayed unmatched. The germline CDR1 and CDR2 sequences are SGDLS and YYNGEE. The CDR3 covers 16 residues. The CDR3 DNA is TGTGCCAGCAGCGTAGGGGGACAGACAACTAATGAAAAACTGTTTTTT. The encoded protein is CASSVGGQTTNEKLFF.

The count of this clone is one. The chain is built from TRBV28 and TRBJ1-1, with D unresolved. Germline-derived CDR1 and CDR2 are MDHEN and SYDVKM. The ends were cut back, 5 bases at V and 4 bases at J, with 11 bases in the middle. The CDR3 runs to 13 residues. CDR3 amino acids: CASSPPRGTEAFF. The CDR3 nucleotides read TGTGCCAGCAGTCCACCCCGGGGCACTGAAGCTTTCTTT.

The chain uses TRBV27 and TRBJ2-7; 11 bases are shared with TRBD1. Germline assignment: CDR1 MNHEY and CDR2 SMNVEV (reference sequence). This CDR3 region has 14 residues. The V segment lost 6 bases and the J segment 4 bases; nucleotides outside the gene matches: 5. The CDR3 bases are TGTGCCAGCAGCCGGGGACAGGGGGGTTACGAGCAGTACTTC. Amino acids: CASSRGQGGYEQYF.

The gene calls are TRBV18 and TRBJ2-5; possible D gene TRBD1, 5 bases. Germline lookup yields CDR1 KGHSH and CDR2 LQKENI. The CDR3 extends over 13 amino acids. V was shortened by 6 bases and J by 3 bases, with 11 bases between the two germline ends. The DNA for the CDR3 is TGTGCCAGCTCGAAACAGGCTAAAGAGACCCAGTACTTC. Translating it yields CASSKQAKETQYF. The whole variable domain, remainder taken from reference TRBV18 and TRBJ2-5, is NAGVMQNPRHLVRRRGQEARLRCSPMKGHSHVYWYRQLPEEGLKFMVYLQKENIIDESGMPKERFSAEFPKEGPSILRIQQVVRGDSAAYFCASSKQAKETQYFGPGTRLLVL.

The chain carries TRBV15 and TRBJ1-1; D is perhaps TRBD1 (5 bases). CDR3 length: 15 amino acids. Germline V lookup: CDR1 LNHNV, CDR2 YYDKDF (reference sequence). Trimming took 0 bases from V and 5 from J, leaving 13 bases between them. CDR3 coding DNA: TGTGCCACCAGCAGAGATTTTCTAAGGGGTACTGAAGCTTTCTTT. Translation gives CATSRDFLRGTEAFF.

The CDR3 region has the DNA TGTGCCACCAGCAGTGGGGACAGGGGCCTCTATGGCTACACCTTC. This translates into CATSSGDRGLYGYTF. This chain uses TRBV15 with TRBJ1-2; TRBD1 aligns across 10 bases. The CDR3 sequence is 15 residues long. CDR1 is LNHNV and CDR2 is YYDKDF in the germline V gene (reference sequence). The junction had 5 bases not matched to a gene; V was cut back by 3 bases and J by 4 bases.

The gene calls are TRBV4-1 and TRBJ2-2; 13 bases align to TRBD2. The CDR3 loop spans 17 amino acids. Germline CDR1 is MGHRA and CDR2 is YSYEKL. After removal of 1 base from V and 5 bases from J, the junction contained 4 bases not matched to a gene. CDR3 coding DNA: TGCGCCAGCAGCCAAGGGACTAGCGGGGGAGGGACCGGGGAGCTGTTTTTT. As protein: CASSQGTSGGGTGELFF.

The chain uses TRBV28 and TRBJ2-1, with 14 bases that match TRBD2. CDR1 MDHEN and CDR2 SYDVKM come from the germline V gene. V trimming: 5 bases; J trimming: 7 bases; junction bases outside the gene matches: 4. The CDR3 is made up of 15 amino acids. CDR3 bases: TGTGCCAGCAGTCTGACTAGCGGGGGGGGGAATGAGCAGTTCTTC. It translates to CASSLTSGGGNEQFF.

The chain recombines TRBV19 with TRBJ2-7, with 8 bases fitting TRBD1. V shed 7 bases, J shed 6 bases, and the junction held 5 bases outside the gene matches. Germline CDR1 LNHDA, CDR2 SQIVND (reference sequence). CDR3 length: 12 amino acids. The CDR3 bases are TGTGCCAGTACCGGACAGGGAGGCGAGCAGTACTTC. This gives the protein CASTGQGGEQYF. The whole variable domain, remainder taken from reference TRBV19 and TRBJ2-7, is DGGITQSPKYLFRKEGQNVTLSCEQNLNHDAMYWYRQDPGQGLRLIYYSQIVNDFQKGDIAEGYSVSREKKESFPLTVTSAQKNPTAFYLCASTGQGGEQYFGPGTRLTVT.

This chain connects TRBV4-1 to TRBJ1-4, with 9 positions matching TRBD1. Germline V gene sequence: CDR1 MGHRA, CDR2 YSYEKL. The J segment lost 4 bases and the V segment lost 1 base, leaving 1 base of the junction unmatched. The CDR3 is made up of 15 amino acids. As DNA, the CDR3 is TGCGCCAGCAGCCAAGGGGACAGGGATAATGAAAAACTGTTTTTT. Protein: CASSQGDRDNEKLFF.

As DNA, the CDR3 is TGTGCCAGCAGTTCTTACGACAGCAGCTCTGGAAACACCATATATTTT. Its protein is CASSSYDSSSGNTIYF. The chain combines TRBV28 with TRBJ1-3; D possibly corresponds to TRBD1 (5 bases). Germline assignment: CDR1 MDHEN and CDR2 SYDVKM. CDR3 size: 16 residues. V was trimmed by 4 bases and J by 0 bases, leaving 13 bases between them.